This section outlines one TCR beta chain sequence together with its context. Its antigen remains unidentified. The PCR had 60 Vbeta and 13 Jbeta primers. Clones were read by immunoSEQ multiplex PCR, and TCRdb kept only the in-frame ones, dropping some. The sample records some 160,000 clones, 68% being singletons. These donors counted as nominally healthy when sampled, but unrecorded immune exposures were likely. These data originate in a study of cytomegalovirus exposure and HLA in healthy donors. Trimming left V 7 bases short and J 1 base short, with 16 bases between. The CDR3 is made up of 15 amino acids. The V gene's germline CDR1 is MNHEY and CDR2 SVGAGI. Study-wide results and caveats: Apart from CMV serostatus, no immune exposure information was available. A missense DCLRE1C variant was associated with V- and J-gene trimming of TCR beta chains in a later analysis, and an independent cohort replicated the association.

The chain recombines TRBV6-5 with TRBJ1-2; the D is unclear. The origin of this receptor is a man aged 60 to 69 in good health and CMV-seronegative. Material for sequencing was PBMCs. CDR3 region: CASNSRGNYNYGYTF. The CDR3 bases are TGTGCCAGCAATTCACGGGGAAATTATAACTATGGCTACACCTTC.